Below are 8 T cell receptor beta chains sequenced from a single sample in a study of spatial heterogeneity in lung cancer. MiXCR was run by TCRdb on the 5' RACE reads, yielding one entry per CDR3 protein. Of 60,000 to 75,000 distinct CDR3 sequences in the sample, approximately 6.3% were seen once. Time point denoted: sample taken at primary tumor resection. This sample comprised PBMCs, obtained at surgery. The receptors shown here come from a female donor with early-stage non-small cell lung cancer.

This clonotype came up many times. This sequence joins TRBV29-1 and TRBJ1-5; no reliable D call. V shed 2 bases and J shed 5 bases, with 7 bases lying between them. This CDR3 has 12 amino acids. The germline V gene encodes CDR1 SQVTM and CDR2 ANQGSEA. The CDR3 region is CSVEMGDQPQHF. The CDR3 DNA sequence: TGCAGCGTTGAAATGGGTGATCAGCCCCAGCATTTT.

This clonotype appeared many times. The rearrangement joins TRBV28 to TRBJ2-7; TRBD2 matches at 11 bases. J was trimmed by 0 bases and V by 7 bases; bases with no gene match: 2. Germline loops: CDR1 MDHEN, CDR2 SYDVKM. The CDR3 consists of 14 residues. As DNA, the CDR3 is TGTGCCAGCATGGGACTAGCGGACTCCTACGAGCAGTACTTC. It encodes CASMGLADSYEQYF.

This clonotype has at least ten counts. The chain links TRBV5-1 to TRBJ2-3, with 8 bases fitting TRBD1. CDR3 length: 15 amino acids. V trimming: 4 bases; J trimming: 2 bases; junction bases outside the gene matches: 6. In germline, CDR1 is SGHRS, CDR2 YFSETQ. The CDR3 DNA reads TGCGCCAGCAGCCTCGGGACAGGCTACACAGATACGCAGTATTTT. Protein product: CASSLGTGYTDTQYF.

This clonotype was counted ten times or more. The J gene is TRBJ2-5, the V gene TRBV7-2; 15 bases are a match to TRBD2. The CDR3 has 17 amino acids. Germline trimming cut 5 bases from V and 3 bases from J; bases unmatched to any gene: 7. Germline V gives CDR1 SGHTA, CDR2 FQGNSA. CDR3 bases: TGTGCCAGCAGCCTACGGACTAGCGGGGGGGCCAAAGAGACCCAGTACTTC. Its protein is CASSLRTSGGAKETQYF.

The chain combines TRBV9 with TRBJ2-1; D call uncertain. CDR3 length: 16 residues. Germline CDR1 reads SGDLS; CDR2 reads YYNGEE. Trimming removed 0 bases from V and 6 bases from J, with 16 bases in between. The CDR3, as DNA: TGTGCCAGCAGCGTAGGAGGTGGAGTTGTGGGCAATGAGCAGTTCTTC. It encodes CASSVGGGVVGNEQFF.

This clonotype came up a few times. This rearrangement joins TRBV2 to TRBJ1-1, with a weak D call TRBD1 (6 bases). Per germline, CDR1 SNHLY and CDR2 FYNNEI. The length of the CDR3 is 13 residues. Trimming pared 9 bases from V and 6 bases from J, leaving 17 bases between. CDR3 nucleotide sequence: TGTGCCAGTGGGGGCCCTGTAGGAGCTGAAGCTTTCTTT. This translates into CASGGPVGAEAFF.

This clonotype has only a few counts. The chain links TRBV3-1 to TRBJ2-4; possible D gene TRBD1, 6 bases. This CDR3 has 12 amino acids. V lost 5 bases and J lost 8, with 10 bases in between. CDR1 and CDR2 (germline): LGHDT, YNNKEL (reference sequence). As DNA, the CDR3 is TGTGCCAGCAGCAAGAACAGGGACATTCAGTACTTC. Translating it yields CASSKNRDIQYF.

This clonotype was observed a handful of times. The rearrangement joins TRBV18 to TRBJ1-6, with 9 bases lining up with TRBD1. This CDR3 spans 16 amino acids. Per germline, CDR1 KGHSH and CDR2 LQKENI. Germline trimming cut 3 bases from V and 10 bases from J; bases unmatched to any gene: 10. CDR3 amino acids: CASSPPGTGKRSPLHF. In DNA form, the CDR3 reads TGTGCCAGCTCACCCCCCGGGACAGGGAAAAGGTCACCCCTCCACTTT.